This is a list of T cell receptor beta chains from one sample in a study of T cell repertoires in cytomegalovirus infection. TCRdb reanalysed the reads using MiXCR and keeps one entry per CDR3 protein. The table lists about 110,000 distinct CDR3 sequences, 29% of them singletons. Antigens of these TCRs are unknown. The specimen comprised CD8+ T cells from cultured PBMCs, sampled from culture after CMV antigen stimulation. These receptors came from a human donor in good health (CMV status not recorded). Some clones in this sample may be carry-over from other donors' samples. The CDR3 runs from the conserved cysteine through the conserved F or W. D genes are given only for firm matches. Clone size is shown for a subset of rows, as once, few, many or a class of expanded clone.

many,TRBV27,13,TRBJ1-2,TRBD1,CAMGTAQHYGYTF,TGTGCCATGGGGACAGCGCAGCACTATGGCTACACCTTC
-,TRBV27,13,TRBJ2-3,-,CASSHGGADTQYF,TGTGCCAGCAGCCACGGCGGGGCGGATACGCAGTATTTT
-,TRBV9,13,TRBJ2-3,-,CASSVLTTDTQYF,TGTGCCAGCAGCGTCCTAACCACAGATACGCAGTATTTT
many,TRBV27,13,TRBJ1-1,-,CASSLYPGTEAFF,TGTGCCAGCAGTTTATATCCGGGGACTGAAGCTTTCTTT
many,TRBV7-6,15,TRBJ2-5,-,CASSPASFAQETQYF,TGTGCCAGCAGCCCAGCTTCGTTTGCCCAAGAGACCCAGTACTTC
few,TRBV28,15,TRBJ1-5,-,CASSSDSYSNQPQHF,TGTGCCAGCAGTTCAGACAGTTATAGCAATCAGCCCCAGCATTTT
-,TRBV6-1,14,TRBJ2-7,-,CASSGRDGPYEQYF,TGTGCCAGCAGTGGCCGGGACGGCCCCTACGAGCAGTACTTC
few,TRBV12-3/TRBV12-4,15,TRBJ2-7,-,CASSRTGVSSYEQYF,TGTGCCAGCAGCCGCACGGGGGTGAGCTCCTACGAGCAGTACTTC
few,TRBV5-6,14,TRBJ1-4,TRBD1,CASSSGTAYEKLFF,TGTGCCAGCAGTTCCGGGACAGCCTATGAAAAACTGTTTTTT
few,TRBV4-1,17,TRBJ2-1,TRBD2,CASSQDPGGGPYNEQFF,TGCGCCAGCAGCCAAGATCCGGGCGGGGGGCCCTACAATGAGCAGTTCTTC
many,TRBV12-3/TRBV12-4,15,TRBJ1-1,TRBD1,CASSLGQGARTEAFF,TGTGCCAGCAGTCTGGGACAGGGGGCGAGGACTGAAGCTTTCTTT
-,TRBV28,17,TRBJ2-3,-,CASSSITRDLITDTQYF,TGTGCCAGCAGTTCCATTACACGGGACCTTATCACAGATACGCAGTATTTT
few,TRBV7-9,17,TRBJ1-3,TRBD1,CASSLVLGQISGNTIYF,TGTGCCAGCAGCTTAGTGCTGGGACAGATCTCTGGAAACACCATATATTTT
-,TRBV19,14,TRBJ1-1,TRBD1,CASSVGQGYTEAFF,TGTGCCAGTAGTGTCGGACAGGGTTACACTGAAGCTTTCTTT
-,TRBV25-1,13,TRBJ1-1,-,CASSYGGIAEAFF,TGTGCCAGCAGTTACGGGGGCATCGCTGAAGCTTTCTTT
many,TRBV12-5,13,TRBJ2-5,-,CASGWGDEETQYF,TGTGCTAGTGGTTGGGGGGATGAAGAGACCCAGTACTTC
few,TRBV7-9,15,TRBJ2-3,-,CASIPNGPPTDTQYF,TGTGCCAGCATCCCAAATGGCCCCCCCACAGATACGCAGTATTTT
-,TRBV6-2/TRBV6-3,13,TRBJ2-7,-,CASSYSRSYEQYF,TGTGCCAGCAGTTACTCCCGATCCTACGAGCAGTACTTC
many,TRBV7-9,12,TRBJ1-2,-,CASSKGADGYTF,TGTGCCAGCAGCAAAGGGGCTGATGGCTACACCTTC
-,TRBV5-1,15,TRBJ1-2,-,CASSLGTTTNYGYTF,TGCGCCAGCAGCTTAGGGACAACTACTAACTATGGCTACACCTTC
-,TRBV11-2,15,TRBJ1-1,TRBD1,CASSLKRDRNTEAFF,TGTGCCAGCAGCTTAAAAAGGGACAGGAACACTGAAGCTTTCTTT
few,TRBV6-1,17,TRBJ2-7,TRBD1,CASSEEGWGTGVYEQYF,TGTGCCAGCAGTGAAGAGGGATGGGGGACAGGGGTCTACGAGCAGTACTTC
few,TRBV4-1,15,TRBJ1-1,-,CASSQVFGVNTEAFF,TGCGCCAGCAGCCAAGTATTCGGGGTGAACACTGAAGCTTTCTTT
few,TRBV19,15,TRBJ2-1,-,CASSILGGPNNEQFF,TGTGCCAGTAGTATCCTCGGGGGGCCTAACAATGAGCAGTTCTTC
few,TRBV12-3/TRBV12-4,11,TRBJ1-1,TRBD1,CASSGTGNSFF,TGTGCCAGCAGTGGGACAGGCAACTCTTTCTTT
many,TRBV6-1,18,TRBJ2-2,TRBD2,CASSEAHWGGGSTGELFF,TGTGCCAGCAGTGAAGCGCATTGGGGCGGGGGTTCGACCGGGGAGCTGTTTTTT
-,TRBV4-1,13,TRBJ2-7,TRBD1,CASSRDRGYEQYF,TGCGCCAGCAGCAGGGACAGGGGGTACGAGCAGTACTTC
-,TRBV7-6,14,TRBJ2-3,-,CASSLVGFLDTQYF,TGTGCCAGCAGCTTAGTCGGGTTTTTAGATACGCAGTATTTT
many,TRBV7-6,14,TRBJ2-1,-,CASSTGLSNNEQFF,TGTGCCAGCAGCACCGGACTCTCGAACAATGAGCAGTTCTTC
few,TRBV11-2,14,TRBJ1-2,TRBD1,CASSLTGANYGYTF,TGTGCCAGCAGCTTAACAGGGGCTAACTATGGCTACACCTTC
few,TRBV5-5,15,TRBJ1-1,TRBD1,CASSVWDSGGTEAFF,TGTGCCAGCAGCGTTTGGGACAGTGGGGGAACTGAAGCTTTCTTT
many,TRBV7-9,16,TRBJ2-1,TRBD1,CASSGKQGRSYNEQFF,TGTGCCAGCAGCGGTAAACAGGGGCGCTCCTACAATGAGCAGTTCTTC
few,TRBV4-1,15,TRBJ2-2,-,CASSPSLGEAGELFF,TGCGCCAGCAGCCCAAGTCTAGGTGAGGCCGGGGAGCTGTTTTTT
-,TRBV9,11,TRBJ1-1,-,CASSVVSEAFF,TGTGCCAGCAGCGTAGTCTCTGAAGCTTTCTTT
-,TRBV12-3/TRBV12-4,16,TRBJ2-1,TRBD2,CASRVTGGHSYNEQFF,TGTGCCAGCAGAGTGACGGGGGGGCACTCCTACAATGAGCAGTTCTTC
once,TRBV7-6,16,TRBJ2-7,-,CASSLASAAKLHEQYF,TGTGCCAGCAGCTTAGCGTCCGCAGCCAAGCTCCACGAGCAGTACTTC
-,TRBV19,16,TRBJ2-3,-,CASTSVSGGALNTQYF,-
many,TRBV28,12,TRBJ1-1,-,CASSLFGSYAFF,TGTGCCAGCAGTTTGTTCGGTAGCTACGCTTTCTTT
-,TRBV2,14,TRBJ1-5,-,CASSEARDNQPQHF,TGTGCCAGCAGTGAAGCCCGGGACAATCAGCCCCAGCATTTT
-,TRBV6-6,12,TRBJ2-7,-,CASSLASAEQYF,TGTGCCAGCAGTCTAGCGTCGGCCGAGCAGTACTTC
-,TRBV7-2,16,TRBJ1-3,-,CASSSRDTRSGNTIYF,TGTGCCAGCAGCAGCCGGGACACCCGCTCTGGAAACACCATATATTTT
few,TRBV6-6,13,TRBJ2-1,-,CASSAHQGNEQFF,TGTGCCAGCAGTGCACACCAGGGGAATGAGCAGTTCTTC
-,TRBV7-6,17,TRBJ2-7,TRBD1,CASSSDTRGPSSYEQYF,TGTGCCAGCAGCTCGGACACAAGGGGGCCAAGCTCCTACGAGCAGTACTTC
few,TRBV27,14,TRBJ1-1,-,CASSLSSPDTEAFF,TGTGCCAGCAGTTTATCGTCCCCAGACACTGAAGCTTTCTTT
-,TRBV27,13,TRBJ1-2,TRBD1,CASSPQGGYGYTF,TGTGCCAGCAGTCCCCAGGGGGGCTATGGCTACACCTTC